These T cell receptor beta chains were read from a single sample in a study of cytomegalovirus exposure and HLA in healthy donors. The assay was immunoSEQ multiplex PCR, and TCRdb's table has in-frame clones only and misses some. Across about 210,000 clones, the top ten clones capture 0.75% to 1% of the sample. The sequenced sample consisted of PBMCs. These receptors originate from a woman in her 30s in good health and CMV-seropositive. CDR3s include the opening cysteine and the closing phenylalanine or tryptophan. D genes are given only for firm matches.

V	D	J	DNA	CDR3
TRBV19	TRBD1	TRBJ1-3	TGTGCCAGTAGTTATGGGACAGTTGGAAACACCATATATTTT	CASSYGTVGNTIYF
TRBV6-4	TRBD1	TRBJ1-6	TGTGCCAGCAGTGACACAGGGGATTCACCCCTCCACTTT	CASSDTGDSPLHF
TRBV30	.	TRBJ2-6	TGTGCCGCGACAGCTACAATCTCTGGGGCCAACGTCCTGACTTTC	CAATATISGANVLTF
TRBV29-1	.	TRBJ2-5	TGCAGCGTCGTCACAGCTTTCCAAGAGACCCAGTACTTC	CSVVTAFQETQYF
TRBV5-1	TRBD2	TRBJ2-7	TGCGCCAGCAGCTTGGCCCCCGCGGCTAGCGGGAGTTACGAGCAGTACTTC	CASSLAPAASGSYEQYF
TRBV7-7	.	TRBJ2-1	TGTGCCAGCAGCGAACAGGGTGCGGGTGAGCAGTTCTTC	CASSEQGAGEQFF
TRBV27	TRBD1	TRBJ1-2	TGTGCCAGCAGTTCAGGGGGGACGGACTATGGCTACACCTTC	CASSSGGTDYGYTF
TRBV9	TRBD1	TRBJ2-7	TGTGCCAGCAGCGCTCTCGGGACAGGCGACTACGAGCAGTACTTC	CASSALGTGDYEQYF
TRBV4-1	.	TRBJ2-7	TGCGCCAGCAGGGTCCTGGCGGGCCCTCTCTACGAGCAGTACTTC	CASRVLAGPLYEQYF
TRBV7-2	TRBD1	TRBJ2-7	TGTGCCAGCAGCTTGGACAGGTCCTACGAGCAGTACTTC	CASSLDRSYEQYF
TRBV5-8	.	TRBJ1-1	TGTGCCAGCAGCGATGGACTGAAGAACACTGAAGCTTTCTTT	CASSDGLKNTEAFF
TRBV18	.	TRBJ2-1	TGTGCCAGCTCACCAGATAGGGACTGGGAGCAGTTCTTC	CASSPDRDWEQFF
TRBV5-1	.	TRBJ2-2	TGCGCCAGCAGCCGGACAGCTGACACCGGGGAGCTGTTTTTT	CASSRTADTGELFF
TRBV7-6	.	TRBJ2-1	TGTGCCAGCAGCCCTACAACCCCAGGGTACAATGAGCAGTTCTTC	CASSPTTPGYNEQFF
TRBV7-2	.	TRBJ2-7	TGTGCCAGCACTAGGGGGGGCTACGAGCAGTACTTC	CASTRGGYEQYF
TRBV7-2	TRBD2	TRBJ2-7	TGTGCCAGCAGCCGACTAGCGGGAGTCTACGAGCAGTACTTC	CASSRLAGVYEQYF
TRBV4-3	TRBD2	TRBJ2-2	TGCGCCAGCAGCCCATGGAGCGGGGCGGGGGGGGAGCTGTTTTTT	CASSPWSGAGGELFF
TRBV11-2	TRBD1	TRBJ1-1	TGTGCCAGCAGCGACCCGGGACAGGGGGTAGGAACTGAAGCTTTCTTT	CASSDPGQGVGTEAFF
TRBV2	TRBD1	TRBJ2-7	TGTGCCAGCAGGGGCTCCGGGACAGTTACCTACGAGCAGTACTTC	CASRGSGTVTYEQYF
TRBV30	TRBD1	TRBJ1-1	TGTGCCTGGAATACAGGGGGCCGGGCTTTCTTT	CAWNTGGRAFF
TRBV5-1	TRBD2	TRBJ2-2	TGCGCCAGCAGCTTCAGCGGGGGGAACACCGGGGAGCTGTTTTTT	CASSFSGGNTGELFF
TRBV6-1	TRBD2	TRBJ2-7	TGTGCCAGCAGGGATACCGGGACTAGCGCCTACGAGCAGTACTTC	CASRDTGTSAYEQYF
TRBV6-6	.	TRBJ2-7	TGTGCCAGCAACAGCGGCCTCGCCTACGAGCAGTACTTC	CASNSGLAYEQYF
TRBV5-5	TRBD1	TRBJ1-4	TGTGCCAGCAGCCCGATTGACAGGGGCGCAACTAATGAAAAACTGTTTTTT	CASSPIDRGATNEKLFF
TRBV28	TRBD2	TRBJ2-7	TGTGCCAGCATGCCGGGACTAGCGGGAGTTCCCTCCTACGAGCAGTACTTC	CASMPGLAGVPSYEQYF
TRBV29-1	TRBD1	TRBJ2-7	TGCAGCGTTCGCCGAGACAGGGTCTCCCACGAGCAGTACTTC	CSVRRDRVSHEQYF